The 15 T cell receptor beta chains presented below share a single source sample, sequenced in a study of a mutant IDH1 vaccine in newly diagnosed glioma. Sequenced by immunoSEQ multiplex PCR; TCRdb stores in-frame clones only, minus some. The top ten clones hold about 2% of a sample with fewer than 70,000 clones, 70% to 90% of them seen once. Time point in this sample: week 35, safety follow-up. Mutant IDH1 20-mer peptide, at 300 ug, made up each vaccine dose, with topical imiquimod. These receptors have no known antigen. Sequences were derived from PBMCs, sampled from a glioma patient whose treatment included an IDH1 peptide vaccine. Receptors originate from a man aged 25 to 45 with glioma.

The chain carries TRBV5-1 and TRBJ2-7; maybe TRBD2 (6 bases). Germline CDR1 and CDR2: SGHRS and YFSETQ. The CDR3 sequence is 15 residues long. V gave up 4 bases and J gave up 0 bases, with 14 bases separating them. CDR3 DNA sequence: TGCGCCAGCAGCACCGCGAGCGGGTCCTCCTACGAGCAGTACTTC. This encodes CASSTASGSSYEQYF.

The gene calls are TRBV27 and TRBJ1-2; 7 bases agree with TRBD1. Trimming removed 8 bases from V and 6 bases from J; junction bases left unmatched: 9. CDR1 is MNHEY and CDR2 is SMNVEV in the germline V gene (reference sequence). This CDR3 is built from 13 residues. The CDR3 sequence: CASSDRVLDGYTF. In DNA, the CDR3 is TGTGCCAGCTCCGACAGGGTTCTAGATGGCTACACCTTC.

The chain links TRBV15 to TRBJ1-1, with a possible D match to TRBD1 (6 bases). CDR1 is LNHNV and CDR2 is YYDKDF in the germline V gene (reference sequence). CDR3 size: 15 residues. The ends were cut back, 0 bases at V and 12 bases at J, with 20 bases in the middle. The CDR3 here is CATSRDQWGRTATFF. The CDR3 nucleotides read TGTGCCACCAGCAGAGATCAGTGGGGGCGTACCGCAACTTTCTTT.

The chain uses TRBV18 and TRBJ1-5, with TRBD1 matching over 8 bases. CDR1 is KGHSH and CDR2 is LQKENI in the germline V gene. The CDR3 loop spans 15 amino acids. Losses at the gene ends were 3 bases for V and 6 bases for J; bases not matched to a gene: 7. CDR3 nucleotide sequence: TGTGCCAGCTCACCCATTGGACAGGGAGGTCAGCCCCAGCATTTT. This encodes CASSPIGQGGQPQHF.

CDR3 nucleotide sequence: TGTGCCAGCAAAGGGGGGTGGTTGAGCCACTACGAGCAGTACTTC. Its translation: CASKGGWLSHYEQYF. The gene calls are TRBV7-8 and TRBJ2-7; D may correspond to TRBD1 or TRBD2 (6 bases each). The CDR3 runs 15 residues. Between the trimmed V and J ends, which lost 7 bases and 3 bases, there was a span of 19 bases. Germline V gene sequence: CDR1 SGHVS, CDR2 FQNEAQ.

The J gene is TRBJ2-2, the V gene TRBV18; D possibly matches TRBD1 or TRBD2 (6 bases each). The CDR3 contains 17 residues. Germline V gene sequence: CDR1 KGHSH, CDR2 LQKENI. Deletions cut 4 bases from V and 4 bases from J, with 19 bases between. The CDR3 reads CASSRGAPGVSTGELFF. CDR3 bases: TGTGCCAGCTCACGGGGGGCGCCGGGAGTTTCCACCGGGGAGCTGTTTTTT.

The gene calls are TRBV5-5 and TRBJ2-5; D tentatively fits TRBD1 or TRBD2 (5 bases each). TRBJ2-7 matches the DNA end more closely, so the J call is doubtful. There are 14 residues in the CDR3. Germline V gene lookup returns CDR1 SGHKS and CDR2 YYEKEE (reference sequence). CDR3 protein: CASVESGGAAEQYF. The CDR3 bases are TGTGCCAGCGTTGAAAGCGGTGGGGCCGCCGAGCAGTACTTC.

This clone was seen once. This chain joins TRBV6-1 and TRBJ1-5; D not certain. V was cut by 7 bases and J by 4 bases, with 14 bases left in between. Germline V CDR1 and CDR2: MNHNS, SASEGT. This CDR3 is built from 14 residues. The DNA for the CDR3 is TGTGCCAGCATTAGCGTAGGGATGAATCAGCCCCAGCATTTT. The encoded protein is CASISVGMNQPQHF.

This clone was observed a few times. The CDR3, as DNA: TGTGCCAGCAGAGGGGCCGGAGATACGCAGTATTTT. Protein sequence: CASRGAGDTQYF. The chain recombines TRBV2 with TRBJ2-3; TRBD1 might be the D (5 bases). Between the trimmed V and J ends, which lost 6 bases and 5 bases, there was a span of 9 bases. CDR3 size: 12 residues. Germline CDR1 and CDR2: SNHLY and FYNNEI.

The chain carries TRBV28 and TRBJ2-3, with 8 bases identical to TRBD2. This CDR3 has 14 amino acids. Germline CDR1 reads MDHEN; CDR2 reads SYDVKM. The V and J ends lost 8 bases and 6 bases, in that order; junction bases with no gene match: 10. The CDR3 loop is CASRSGETGDTQYF. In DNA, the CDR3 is TGTGCCAGCCGTAGCGGGGAAACAGGGGATACGCAGTATTTT.

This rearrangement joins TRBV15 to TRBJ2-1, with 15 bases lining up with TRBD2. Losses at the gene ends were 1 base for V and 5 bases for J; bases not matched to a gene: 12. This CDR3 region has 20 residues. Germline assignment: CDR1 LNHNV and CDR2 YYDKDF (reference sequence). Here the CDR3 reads CATSRAPGTSGRSQNNEQFF. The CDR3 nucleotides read TGTGCCACCAGCAGAGCGCCCGGGACTAGCGGGAGGTCTCAAAACAATGAGCAGTTCTTC.

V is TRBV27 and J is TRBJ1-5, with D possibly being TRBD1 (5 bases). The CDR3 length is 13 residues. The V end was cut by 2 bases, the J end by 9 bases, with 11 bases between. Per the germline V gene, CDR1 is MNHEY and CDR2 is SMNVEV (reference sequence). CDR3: CASSLVSQGPQHF. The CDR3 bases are TGTGCCAGCAGTTTAGTCAGCCAGGGGCCCCAGCATTTT.

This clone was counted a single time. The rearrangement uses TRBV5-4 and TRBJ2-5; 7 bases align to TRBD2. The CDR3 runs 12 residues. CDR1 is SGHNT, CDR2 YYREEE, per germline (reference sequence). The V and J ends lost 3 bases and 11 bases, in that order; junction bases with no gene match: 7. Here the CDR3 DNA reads TGTGCCAGCAGCTCGGAGATGCGGGAGCAGTACTTC. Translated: CASSSEMREQYF. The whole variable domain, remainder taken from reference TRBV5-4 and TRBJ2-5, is ETGVTQSPTHLIKTRGQQVTLRCSSQSGHNTVSWYQQALGQGPQFIFQYYREEENGRGNFPPRFSGLQFPNYSSELNVNALELDDSALYLCASSSEMREQYFGPGTRLLVL.

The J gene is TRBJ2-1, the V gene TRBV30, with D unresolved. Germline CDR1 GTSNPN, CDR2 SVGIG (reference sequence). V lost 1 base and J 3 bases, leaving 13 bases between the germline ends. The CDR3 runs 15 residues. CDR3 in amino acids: CAWSASTKLYNEQFF. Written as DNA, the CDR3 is TGTGCCTGGAGTGCGTCGACCAAACTCTACAATGAGCAGTTCTTC.

The CDR3 sequence: CASSLGLGEPGANVLTF. CDR3 nucleotide sequence: TGCGCCAGCAGCTTGGGCCTAGGGGAACCTGGGGCCAACGTCCTGACTTTC. The rearrangement uses TRBV5-1 and TRBJ2-6; D is possibly TRBD1 (5 bases). Per the germline V gene, CDR1 is SGHRS and CDR2 is YFSETQ. The CDR3 sequence is 17 residues long. V was trimmed by 0 bases and J by 2 bases, leaving 12 bases between them.